A selection of T cell receptor beta chains follows, all from one sample in a study of T cell repertoires in cytomegalovirus infection. TCRdb used MiXCR to reprocess the reads, holding one entry per CDR3 protein. Among about 680,000 distinct CDR3 sequences listed, 20% to 25% were seen once. The sample taken for sequencing was CD8+ T cells from PBMCs. These receptors were taken from a human donor in good health (CMV status not recorded). Some clones in this sample may be carry-over from other donors' samples. Each CDR3 is given with its conserved first and last residue. A D gene is named only where the DNA matches it firmly. The size field is filled for only some rows; it gives once, few, many or a size class.

TRBV7-6	-	many	TRBJ2-7	CASSLSGAYEQYF	TGTGCCAGCAGCCTCTCAGGGGCTTACGAGCAGTACTTC
TRBV2	-	few	TRBJ2-1	CASSDGTTGYNEQFF	TGTGCCAGCAGTGATGGGACGACAGGCTACAATGAGCAGTTCTTC
TRBV6-6	-	few	TRBJ1-5	CASSPTQATGSSNQPQHF	TGTGCCAGCAGTCCCACTCAGGCCACAGGGAGTAGCAATCAGCCCCAGCATTTT
TRBV12-3/TRBV12-4	-	many	TRBJ2-2	CASRRPGGRDTGELFF	TGTGCCAGCAGGCGACCGGGGGGCCGGGACACCGGGGAGCTGTTTTTT
TRBV7-9	-	many	TRBJ1-2	CASTPELHGYTF	TGTGCCAGCACCCCCGAGCTCCATGGCTACACCTTC
TRBV27	-	-	TRBJ1-2	CASSLSIYYQGSGGYTF	TGTGCCAGCAGTTTATCGATCTATTATCAGGGGAGCGGGGGCTACACCTTC
TRBV14	-	-	TRBJ2-2	CASSQDWDNPNTGELFF	TGTGCCAGCAGCCAAGATTGGGACAACCCCAACACCGGGGAGCTGTTTTTT
TRBV7-9	TRBD1	many	TRBJ2-3	CASSPGTGGIWADTQYF	TGTGCCAGCAGCCCAGGGACAGGGGGTATCTGGGCAGATACGCAGTATTTT
TRBV12-3/TRBV12-4	-	few	TRBJ1-1	CASSSGFNTEAFF	TGTGCCAGCAGCTCCGGGTTTAACACTGAAGCTTTCTTT
TRBV9	TRBD1	few	TRBJ2-3	CASSPSGQARVTNTDTQYF	TGTGCCAGCAGCCCCTCGGGACAGGCAAGAGTGACAAATACAGATACGCAGTATTTT
TRBV6-5	-	-	TRBJ1-1	CASSYLGPTEAFF	TGTGCCAGCAGTTACTTGGGCCCTACTGAAGCTTTCTTT
TRBV7-2	-	many	TRBJ1-3	CASSPDSLSGNTIYF	TGTGCCAGCAGCCCGGACAGCCTCTCTGGAAACACCATATATTTT
TRBV27	-	-	TRBJ2-1	CASSLLSHNSYNEQFF	TGTGCCAGCAGTTTATTGAGTCATAACTCCTACAATGAGCAGTTCTTC
TRBV27	TRBD2	-	TRBJ2-3	CASSFFSGGFTDTQYF	TGTGCCAGCAGTTTTTTTAGCGGGGGCTTCACAGATACGCAGTATTTT
TRBV7-2	-	many	TRBJ1-1	CASSWDNRNTEAFF	TGTGCCAGCAGCTGGGACAACCGGAACACTGAAGCTTTCTTT
TRBV19	TRBD1	-	TRBJ2-2	CASSIDHPTGVTGELFF	TGTGCCAGTAGTATAGACCACCCGACAGGGGTCACCGGGGAGCTGTTTTTT
TRBV7-3	-	many	TRBJ2-3	CASSLIVTDTQYF	TGTGCCAGCAGCTTAATAGTCACAGATACGCAGTATTTT
TRBV24-1	-	-	TRBJ2-2	CATSDVSHSNTGELFF	TGTGCCACCAGTGATGTCAGCCACTCGAACACCGGGGAGCTGTTTTTT
TRBV7-2	TRBD2	-	TRBJ2-3	CASSNGLASYTDTQYF	TGTGCCAGCAGCAATGGACTAGCGAGCTACACAGATACGCAGTATTTT
TRBV7-9	TRBD2	few	TRBJ2-1	CASSSYFDLLAGATYNEQFF	TGTGCCAGCAGCTCCTATTTCGATCTACTAGCGGGGGCAACCTACAATGAGCAGTTCTTC
TRBV7-6	-	many	TRBJ1-2	CASSPYSYGSIGYTF	TGTGCCAGCAGCCCCTATAGTTACGGGTCCATTGGCTACACCTTC
TRBV7-9	-	few	TRBJ2-5	CASTHSTYQETQYF	TGTGCCAGCACCCACTCCACGTACCAAGAGACCCAGTACTTC
TRBV12-3/TRBV12-4	-	many	TRBJ2-1	CASSLGGASSYNEQFF	TGTGCCAGCAGTTTAGGCGGGGCGAGCTCCTACAATGAGCAGTTCTTC
TRBV6-4	-	many	TRBJ1-1	CASSDGNLNTEAFF	TGTGCCAGCAGTGACGGGAACCTTAACACTGAAGCTTTCTTT
TRBV7-6	-	many	TRBJ1-1	CASSATSADWLMNTEAFF	TGTGCCAGCAGCGCCACATCGGCCGACTGGCTCATGAACACTGAAGCTTTCTTT